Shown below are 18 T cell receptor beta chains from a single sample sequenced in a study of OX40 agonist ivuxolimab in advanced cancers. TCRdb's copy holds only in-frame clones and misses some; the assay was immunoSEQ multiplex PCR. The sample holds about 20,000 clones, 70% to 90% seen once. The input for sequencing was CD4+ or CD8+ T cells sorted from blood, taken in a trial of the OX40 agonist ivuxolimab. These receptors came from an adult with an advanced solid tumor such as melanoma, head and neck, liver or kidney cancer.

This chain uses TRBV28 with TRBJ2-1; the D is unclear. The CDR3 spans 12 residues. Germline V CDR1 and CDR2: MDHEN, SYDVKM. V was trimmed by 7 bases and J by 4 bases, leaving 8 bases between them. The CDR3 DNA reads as TGTGCCAGCACTCAACCATACAATGAGCAGTTCTTC. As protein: CASTQPYNEQFF.

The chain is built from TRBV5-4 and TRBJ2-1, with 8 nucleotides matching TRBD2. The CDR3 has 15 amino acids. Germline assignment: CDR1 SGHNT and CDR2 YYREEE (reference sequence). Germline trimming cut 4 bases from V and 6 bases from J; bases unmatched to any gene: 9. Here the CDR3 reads CASSPLAGFSNEQFF. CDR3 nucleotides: TGTGCCAGCAGCCCCCTAGCGGGTTTTTCCAATGAGCAGTTCTTC.

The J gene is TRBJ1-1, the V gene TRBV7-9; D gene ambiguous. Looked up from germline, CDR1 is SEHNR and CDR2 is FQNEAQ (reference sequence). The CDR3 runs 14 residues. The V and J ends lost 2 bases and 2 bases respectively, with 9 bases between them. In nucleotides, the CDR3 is TGTGCCAGCAGCTTACCGCTTCCTAACACTGAAGCTTTCTTT. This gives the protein CASSLPLPNTEAFF.

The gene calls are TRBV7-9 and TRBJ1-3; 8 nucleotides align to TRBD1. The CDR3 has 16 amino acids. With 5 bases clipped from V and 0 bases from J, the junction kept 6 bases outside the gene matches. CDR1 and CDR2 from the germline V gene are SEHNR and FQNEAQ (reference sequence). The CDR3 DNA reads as TGTGCCAGCAGCGAACCCGGGACAGGCTCTGGAAACACCATATATTTT. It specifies CASSEPGTGSGNTIYF.

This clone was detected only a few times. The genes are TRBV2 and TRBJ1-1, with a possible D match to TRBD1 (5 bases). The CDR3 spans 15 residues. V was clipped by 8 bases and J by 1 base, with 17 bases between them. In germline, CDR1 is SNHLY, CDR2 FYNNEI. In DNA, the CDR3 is TGTGCCAGCGGCGAGGGGCTGGGGGAGAACACTGAAGCTTTCTTT. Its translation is CASGEGLGENTEAFF.

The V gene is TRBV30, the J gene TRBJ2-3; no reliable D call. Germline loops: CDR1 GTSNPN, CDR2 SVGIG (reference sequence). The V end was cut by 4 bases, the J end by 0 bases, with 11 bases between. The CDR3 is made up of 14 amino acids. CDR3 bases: TGTGCCTGGAAGGTCGGTTACAGCACAGATACGCAGTATTTT. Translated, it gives CAWKVGYSTDTQYF.

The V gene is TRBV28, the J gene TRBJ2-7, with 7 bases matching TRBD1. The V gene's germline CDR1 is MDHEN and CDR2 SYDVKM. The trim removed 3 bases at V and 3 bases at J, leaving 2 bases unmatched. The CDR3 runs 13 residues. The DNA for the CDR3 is TGTGCCAGCAGTTTGGGACAGTACTACGAGCAGTACTTC. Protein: CASSLGQYYEQYF.

The CDR3 DNA reads TGTGCCAGTAGTCTGAGAAACTGGGATTCCAATGAGCAGTTCTTC. As protein: CASSLRNWDSNEQFF. The rearrangement uses TRBV19 and TRBJ2-1; no reliable D call. The CDR3 extends over 15 amino acids. V was clipped by 5 bases and J by 6 bases, with 17 bases between them. Germline loops: CDR1 LNHDA, CDR2 SQIVND (reference sequence).

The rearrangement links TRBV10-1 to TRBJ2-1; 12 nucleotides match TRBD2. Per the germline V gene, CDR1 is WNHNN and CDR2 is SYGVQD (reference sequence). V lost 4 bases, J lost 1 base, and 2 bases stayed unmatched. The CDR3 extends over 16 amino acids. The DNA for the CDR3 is TGCGCCAGCAGTGTTGGACTAGCGGGGTCCTACAATGAGCAGTTCTTC. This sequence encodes CASSVGLAGSYNEQFF.

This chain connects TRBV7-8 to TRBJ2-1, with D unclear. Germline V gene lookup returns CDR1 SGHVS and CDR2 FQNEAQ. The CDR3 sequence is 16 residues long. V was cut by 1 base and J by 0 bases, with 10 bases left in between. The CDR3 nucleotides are TGTGCCAGCAGCTTAGTGACTGCCAGCTCCTACAATGAGCAGTTCTTC. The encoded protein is CASSLVTASSYNEQFF.

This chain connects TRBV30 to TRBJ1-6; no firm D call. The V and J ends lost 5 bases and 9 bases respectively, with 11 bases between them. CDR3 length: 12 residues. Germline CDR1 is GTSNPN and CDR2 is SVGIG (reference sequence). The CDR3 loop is CAWALQISPLHF. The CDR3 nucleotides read TGTGCCTGGGCACTCCAGATTTCACCCCTCCACTTT.

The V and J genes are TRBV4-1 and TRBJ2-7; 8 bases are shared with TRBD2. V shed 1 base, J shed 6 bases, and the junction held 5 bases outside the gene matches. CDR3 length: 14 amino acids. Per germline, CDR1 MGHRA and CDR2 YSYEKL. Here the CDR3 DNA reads TGCGCCAGCAGCCAAGCCGACCGGGGGGGCGAGCAGTACTTC. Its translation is CASSQADRGGEQYF.

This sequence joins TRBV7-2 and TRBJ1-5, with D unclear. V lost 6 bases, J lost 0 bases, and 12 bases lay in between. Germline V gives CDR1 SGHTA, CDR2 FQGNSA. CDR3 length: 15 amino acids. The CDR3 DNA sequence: TGTGCCAGCAGTTGGGCCAGGAATAGCAATCAGCCCCAGCATTTT. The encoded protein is CASSWARNSNQPQHF.

CDR3 in DNA: TGCGCCGTAAAGGACAGGGGTGATGGCTACACCTTC. Encoded protein: CAVKDRGDGYTF. This chain connects TRBV10-2 to TRBJ1-2; 9 bases agree with TRBD1. The CDR3 sequence is 12 residues long. The germline V gene encodes CDR1 WSHSY and CDR2 SAAADI. V gave up 11 bases and J gave up 6 bases; unmatched junction bases: 7.

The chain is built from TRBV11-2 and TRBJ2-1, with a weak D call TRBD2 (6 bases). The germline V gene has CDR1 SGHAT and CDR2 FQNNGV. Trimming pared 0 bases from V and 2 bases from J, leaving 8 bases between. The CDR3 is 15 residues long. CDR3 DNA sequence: TGTGCCAGCAGCTTAGAAGCGGGCACCTACAATGAGCAGTTCTTC. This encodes CASSLEAGTYNEQFF.

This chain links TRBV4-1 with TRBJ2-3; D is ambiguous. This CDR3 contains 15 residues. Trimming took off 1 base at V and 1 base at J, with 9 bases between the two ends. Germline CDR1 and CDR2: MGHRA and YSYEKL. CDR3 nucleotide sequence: TGCGCCAGCAGCCAAGGACTGGGCCGCACAGATACGCAGTATTTT. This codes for CASSQGLGRTDTQYF.

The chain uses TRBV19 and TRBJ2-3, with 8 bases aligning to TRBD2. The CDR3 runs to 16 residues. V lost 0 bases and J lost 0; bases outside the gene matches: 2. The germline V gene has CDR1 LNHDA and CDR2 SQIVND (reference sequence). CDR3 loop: CASSIDAGGSTDTQYF. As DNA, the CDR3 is TGTGCCAGTAGTATAGATGCGGGGGGAAGCACAGATACGCAGTATTTT.

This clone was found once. The CDR3 loop is CATSNAYSNQPQHF. The CDR3 region has the DNA TGTGCCACCAGCAACGCTTATAGCAATCAGCCCCAGCATTTT. The rearrangement joins TRBV15 to TRBJ1-5; D is unclear. Between the trimmed V and J ends, which lost 4 bases and 0 bases, there was a span of 7 bases. The length of the CDR3 is 14 residues. Germline CDR1 reads LNHNV; CDR2 reads YYDKDF (reference sequence).